This T cell receptor beta chain was obtained from a study of shared clonotypes between healthy human individuals. CDR3 size: 15 residues. Germline assignment: CDR1 SGHDT and CDR2 YYEEEE. With V trimmed by 0 bases and J by 3 bases, 3 bases remained unmatched. Caucasian adults living in Nashville, Tennessee, provided all samples. In the case of this clone: Other DNA sequences in the sample encode the same CDR3.

Splitting of each subset's genomic DNA was done evenly across several immunoSEQ plates. Profiled with immunoSEQ multiplex PCR; TCRdb holds only in-frame clones, not every one. The sample records around 2,000,000 clones, approximately 95% being singletons. Sequenced: naive CD4+ T cells sorted from blood. Subset given: CD45RA+ positively selected. The clonotype was recovered from a man between 18 and 35 years old in good health. This sequence joins TRBV5-6 and TRBJ1-5, with 7 bases that match TRBD1. The CDR3 loop is CASSLGQGPNQPQHF. The CDR3 DNA sequence: TGTGCCAGCAGCTTGGGACAGGGTCCCAATCAGCCCCAGCATTTT.